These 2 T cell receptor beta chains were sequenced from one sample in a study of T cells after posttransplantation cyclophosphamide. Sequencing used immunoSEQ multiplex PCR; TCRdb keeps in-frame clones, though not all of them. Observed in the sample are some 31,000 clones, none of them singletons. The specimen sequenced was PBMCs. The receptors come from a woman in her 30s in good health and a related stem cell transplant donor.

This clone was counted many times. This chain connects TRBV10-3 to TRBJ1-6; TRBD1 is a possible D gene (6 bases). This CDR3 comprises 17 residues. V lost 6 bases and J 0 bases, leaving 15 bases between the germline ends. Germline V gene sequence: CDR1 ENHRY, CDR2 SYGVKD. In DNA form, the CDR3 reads TGTGCCATCAGGGCAGGGGAGGGCATCTCCTATAATTCACCCCTCCACTTT. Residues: CAIRAGEGISYNSPLHF.

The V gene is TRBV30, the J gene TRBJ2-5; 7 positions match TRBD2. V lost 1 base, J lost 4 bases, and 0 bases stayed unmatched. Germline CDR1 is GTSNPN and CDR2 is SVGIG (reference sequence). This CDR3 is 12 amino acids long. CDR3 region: CAWSGGGETQYF. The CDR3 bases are TGTGCCTGGAGTGGGGGGGGAGAGACCCAGTACTTC.